This T cell receptor beta chain was identified in a study of blood T cell repertoires in COVID-19. Profiled with immunoSEQ multiplex PCR; TCRdb holds only in-frame clones, not every one. The data show more than 250,000 clones, approximately 90% seen once. Everyone who took part was roughly 18 to 89 years old, and they came from over 20 US areas. The V gene's germline CDR1 is SGHTA and CDR2 FQGNSA. V lost 1 base, J lost 4 bases, and 10 bases lay in between. The CDR3 runs to 14 residues. The J gene is TRBJ2-5, the V gene TRBV7-2, with D maybe TRBD2 (6 bases). The sample consisted of PBMCs or T cells enriched from blood (not recorded which). The TCR comes from a woman aged 18-35 years who had recovered from COVID-19. CDR3 coding DNA: TGTGCCAGCAGCTTAGGAAGGGGAGGAGAGACCCAGTACTTC. It codes for CASSLGRGGETQYF.